The T cell receptor (beta chain) under discussion was sequenced for a study of Ad26.COV2.S vaccination and SARS-CoV-2 variants. Turning to the study itself: Donor got 5x10^10 or 1x10^11 viral particles of Ad26.COV2.S.

The CDR3 covers 14 residues. Trimming pared 0 bases from V and 3 bases from J, leaving 7 bases between. Per the germline V gene, CDR1 is SGHRS and CDR2 is YFSETQ. Specified treatment: about 20 received Ad26.COV2.S at low or high dose, single or two shots; 5 received placebo; per-sample allocation not given. Sampling happened 63 days after the first vaccine or placebo injection. TCRdb's table, derived via immunoSEQ multiplex PCR, lists solely in-frame clones and lacks some. The sample lists 350,000 to 500,000 clones, approximately 89% seen once, with about 2.7% in the top ten. Findings and caveats of the study: Vaccine recipients surpassed placebo recipients in spike-specific TCR breadth. Participants given vaccine showed non-spike TCR breadth similar to that of placebo recipients.

In the case of this clone: Antigen: not known. Other DNA sequences of this sample code for an identical CDR3.

This rearrangement joins TRBV5-1 to TRBJ2-1, with D tentatively TRBD1 or TRBD2 (5 bases each). The sequenced sample was peripheral blood, obtained in a trial of Ad26.COV2.S vaccine versus placebo. The TCR comes from a person aged 18-60 years who received the Ad26.COV2.S COVID-19 vaccine or a placebo. The CDR3 DNA follows: TGCGCCAGCAGCTTGGGGGACCGCTACAATGAGCAGTTCTTC. Translation gives CASSLGDRYNEQFF.